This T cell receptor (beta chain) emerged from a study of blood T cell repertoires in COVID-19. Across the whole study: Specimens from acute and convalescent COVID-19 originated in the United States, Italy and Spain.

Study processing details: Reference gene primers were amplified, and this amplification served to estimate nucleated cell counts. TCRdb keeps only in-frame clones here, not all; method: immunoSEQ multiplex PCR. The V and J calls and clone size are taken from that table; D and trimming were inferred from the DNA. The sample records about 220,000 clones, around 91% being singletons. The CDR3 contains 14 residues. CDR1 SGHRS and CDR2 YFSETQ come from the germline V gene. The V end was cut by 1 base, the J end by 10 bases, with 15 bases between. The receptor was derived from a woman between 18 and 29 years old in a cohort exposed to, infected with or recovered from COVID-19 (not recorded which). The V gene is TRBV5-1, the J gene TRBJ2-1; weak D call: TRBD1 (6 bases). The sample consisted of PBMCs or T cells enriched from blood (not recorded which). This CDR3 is CASSLRGTGREQFF. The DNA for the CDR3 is TGCGCCAGCAGCTTGAGGGGGACGGGGCGGGAGCAGTTCTTC.